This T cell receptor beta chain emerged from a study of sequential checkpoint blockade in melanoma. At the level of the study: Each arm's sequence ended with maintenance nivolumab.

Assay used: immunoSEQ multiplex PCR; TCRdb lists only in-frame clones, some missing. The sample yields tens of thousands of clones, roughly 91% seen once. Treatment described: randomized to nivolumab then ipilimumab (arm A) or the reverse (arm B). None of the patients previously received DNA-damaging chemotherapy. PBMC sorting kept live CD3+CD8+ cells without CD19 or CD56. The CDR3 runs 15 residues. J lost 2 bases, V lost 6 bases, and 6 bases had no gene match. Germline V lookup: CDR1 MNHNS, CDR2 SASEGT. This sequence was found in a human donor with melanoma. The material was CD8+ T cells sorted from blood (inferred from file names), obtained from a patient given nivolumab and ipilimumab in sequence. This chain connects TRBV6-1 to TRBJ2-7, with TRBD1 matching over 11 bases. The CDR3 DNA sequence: TGTGCCAGCAGGAGGGGGGGACAGGGGGCCTACGAGCAGTACTTC. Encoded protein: CASRRGGQGAYEQYF.